These 26 T cell receptor beta chains share one sample of origin, sequenced in a study of T cells in Graves' hyperthyroidism and ophthalmopathy. Amplification targeted TCR beta CDR3 regions from RNA transcripts. TCR CDR3 underwent first-round RT-PCR with the HTBI primer set. From the multiplex PCR reads, TCRdb called clonotypes with MiXCR, one entry per CDR3 protein. The data show about 360,000 distinct CDR3 sequences, roughly 14% seen once. Sequenced input: blood. These receptors all come from a man between 25 and 39 years old with Graves' hyperthyroidism that later progressed to Graves' ophthalmopathy.

In this sample, this clonotype turned up many times. The V gene is TRBV12-3 or TRBV12-4, the J gene TRBJ1-6; no definite D call. The CDR3 sequence is 13 residues long. The germline V and J ends were trimmed by 5 bases and 7 bases, with 9 bases remaining between them. CDR3 in DNA: TGTGCCAGCAGTCCCCAAACCAATTCACCCCTCCACTTT. This translates into CASSPQTNSPLHF.

In this sample, this clonotype turned up a few times. Here the CDR3 reads CARNPPGQGTSPLHF. The CDR3 nucleotides are TGTGCCAGAAACCCTCCGGGACAGGGAACTTCACCCCTCCACTTT. This chain uses TRBV2 with TRBJ1-6; TRBD1 matches 9 bases. J was trimmed by 9 bases and V by 9 bases; bases with no gene match: 12. The germline V gene has CDR1 SNHLY and CDR2 FYNNEI. This CDR3 is 15 amino acids long.

This clonotype has at least ten counts. The rearrangement uses TRBV6-2 or TRBV6-3 and TRBJ2-3; 13 bases fit TRBD2. The CDR3 runs to 16 residues. V was pared by 7 bases and J by 8 bases, with 12 bases of the junction left unmatched. From germline, CDR1 is MNHEY and CDR2 SVGEGT. CDR3 residues: CASKSGTSGATGTQYF. For the CDR3, the DNA is TGTGCCAGCAAATCCGGGACTAGCGGGGCGACGGGTACGCAGTATTTT.

As concerns this clonotype: This sequence may be a read error, since a much larger clone differs from it by one base. The CDR3 here is CASEGVAKNSQYF. The CDR3 nucleotides read TGTGCCTCGGAAGGGGTAGCCAAAAACAGTCAGTACTTC. This chain joins TRBV11-2 and TRBJ2-4; a possible D gene is TRBD1 (5 bases). This CDR3 region has 13 residues. Germline V CDR1 and CDR2: SGHAT, FQNNGV.

This clonotype was detected a few times. This chain connects TRBV20-1 to TRBJ2-3; possible D gene TRBD2, 5 bases. The germline V and J ends were trimmed by 0 bases and 2 bases, with 12 bases remaining between them. The germline V gene has CDR1 DFQATT and CDR2 SNEGSKA (reference sequence). The CDR3 has 15 residues. The CDR3 reads CSARDASYTTDTQYF. CDR3 DNA: TGCAGTGCTAGAGATGCTAGCTATACCACAGATACGCAGTATTTT.

This clonotype appeared many times. The J gene is TRBJ1-6, the V gene TRBV20-1, with TRBD1 matching 9 bases. The CDR3 runs to 13 residues. The germline V gene encodes CDR1 DFQATT and CDR2 SNEGSKA (reference sequence). CDR3 sequence reads: CSVLGQGNSPLHF. DNA of the CDR3: TGCAGCGTATTGGGACAGGGAAATTCACCCCTCCACTTT.

Ten or more counts support this clonotype. The gene calls are TRBV6-5 and TRBJ1-3; D gene unclear. Germline loops: CDR1 MNHEY, CDR2 SVGAGI. The CDR3 runs 14 residues. V lost 2 bases to trimming and J lost 3 bases, with 8 bases between them. CDR3 in DNA: TGTGCCAGCAGTTACCTTGGGGTTGGAAACACCATATATTTT. Its translation: CASSYLGVGNTIYF.

This clonotype was counted at least ten times. The rearrangement joins TRBV7-2 to TRBJ2-1; TRBD2 might be the D (7 bases). The length of the CDR3 is 14 residues. Germline CDR1 is SGHTA and CDR2 is FQGNSA. Trimming took 0 bases from V and 6 from J, leaving 9 bases between them. The CDR3 sequence: CASSLAGGRNEQFF. Here the CDR3 DNA reads TGTGCCAGCAGCTTAGCGGGGGGGCGCAATGAGCAGTTCTTC.

This clonotype was observed at least ten times. The rearrangement joins TRBV2 to TRBJ2-6; 7 bases are a match to TRBD1. V was pared by 5 bases and J by 1 base, with 8 bases of the junction left unmatched. Germline CDR1 is SNHLY and CDR2 is FYNNEI. This CDR3 has 17 residues. CDR3 DNA: TGTGCCAGCAGTCAACCGACAGGGATATCTGGGGCCAACGTCCTGACTTTC. This sequence encodes CASSQPTGISGANVLTF.

This clonotype has a handful of counts. The chain uses TRBV18 and TRBJ2-3, with D hard to call. Germline CDR1 reads KGHSH; CDR2 reads LQKENI. The V and J ends lost 0 bases and 4 bases respectively, with 8 bases between them. The CDR3 is made up of 14 amino acids. The CDR3 protein is CASSPPGSSDTQYF. CDR3 bases: TGTGCCAGCTCACCACCGGGCAGTTCAGATACGCAGTATTTT.

This clonotype was seen repeatedly, ten times or more. In nucleotides, the CDR3 is TGCAGTGCTACAGGGGCACAGGGGGCCCCCTATGGCTACACCTTC. Residues: CSATGAQGAPYGYTF. V usage is TRBV20-1 and J usage is TRBJ1-2; 9 bases agree with TRBD1. This CDR3 region has 15 residues. Trimming at V came to 4 bases and at J to 4 bases, leaving 10 bases not matched to a gene. CDR1 and CDR2 (germline): DFQATT, SNEGSKA (reference sequence).

This clonotype was seen repeatedly, ten times or more. V and J are TRBV11-2 and TRBJ2-7, with 7 bases identical to TRBD2. The CDR3 consists of 14 residues. V shed 5 bases, J shed 5 bases, and the junction held 9 bases outside the gene matches. Germline assignment: CDR1 SGHAT and CDR2 FQNNGV. The CDR3 reads CASSDPGTTNEQYF. The CDR3 DNA reads TGTGCCAGCAGCGACCCAGGGACTACGAACGAGCAGTACTTC.

This clonotype was seen many times. V usage is TRBV7-9 and J usage is TRBJ2-4, with D perhaps TRBD2 (5 bases). Between the trimmed V and J ends, which lost 1 base and 0 bases, there was a span of 10 bases. The CDR3 covers 16 residues. CDR1 SEHNR and CDR2 FQNEAQ come from the germline V gene (reference sequence). The CDR3 nucleotides read TGTGCCAGCAGCTTAGGACCGGGAATAGCCAAAAACATTCAGTACTTC. Its translation is CASSLGPGIAKNIQYF.

This clonotype occurred many times. V and J are TRBV7-9 and TRBJ2-3; D possibly corresponds to TRBD1 (6 bases). Germline CDR1 and CDR2: SEHNR and FQNEAQ (reference sequence). CDR3 length equals 17 residues. V lost 3 bases and J 4 bases, leaving 20 bases between the germline ends. The CDR3 is CASSFPLPGHRPDTQYF. In nucleotides, the CDR3 is TGTGCCAGCAGCTTTCCCCTTCCGGGACATCGGCCAGATACGCAGTATTTT. Supplemented by reference TRBV7-9 and TRBJ2-3, the full variable domain reads DTGVSQNPRHKITKRGQNVTFRCDPISEHNRLYWYRQTLGQGPEFLTYFQNEAQLEKSRLLSDRFSAERPKGSFSTLEIQRTEQGDSAMYLCASSFPLPGHRPDTQYFGPGTRLTVL.

This clonotype was seen many times. J is TRBJ1-1 and V is TRBV20-1; D is undetermined. V was shortened by 3 bases and J by 1 base, with 15 bases between the two germline ends. CDR1 is DFQATT and CDR2 is SNEGSKA in the germline V gene (reference sequence). The length of the CDR3 is 15 residues. CDR3 sequence: CSASLAATGNTEAFF. The CDR3 DNA reads as TGCAGTGCTAGTCTCGCTGCAACGGGGAACACTGAAGCTTTCTTT.

There are many counts of this clonotype. The chain is built from TRBV3-1 and TRBJ2-1, with D possibly matching TRBD2 (5 bases). The CDR3 length is 16 residues. Trimming took 1 base from V and 3 from J, leaving 13 bases between them. The V gene's germline CDR1 is LGHDT and CDR2 YNNKEL (reference sequence). For the CDR3, the DNA is TGTGCCAGCAGCCAAGTCGGGGTCAGCCTCTACAATGAGCAGTTCTTC. Encoded protein: CASSQVGVSLYNEQFF.

On this clonotype itself: A much bigger clone sits one base away, suggesting this may be a read error. The CDR3 bases are TGTGCCAGCAGTCAGGACACACCCAATGAGCAGTTCTTC. It codes for CASSQDTPNEQFF. The chain combines TRBV6-2 or TRBV6-3 with TRBJ2-1; possibly TRBD1 for D (5 bases). The germline CDR1 and CDR2 sequences are MNHEY and SVGEGT. Trimming cost V 5 bases and J 6 bases, with 11 bases left between them. The CDR3 covers 13 residues.

The chain recombines TRBV5-4 with TRBJ2-3, with 9 bases fitting TRBD2. The CDR3 loop spans 16 amino acids. Looked up from germline, CDR1 is SGHNT and CDR2 is YYREEE (reference sequence). The trim removed 2 bases at V and 2 bases at J, leaving 6 bases unmatched. CDR3 region: CASSFRTSENTDTQYF. CDR3 bases: TGTGCCAGCAGCTTTCGGACTAGCGAAAACACAGATACGCAGTATTTT.

This clonotype was seen many times. This sequence joins TRBV11-3 and TRBJ2-1; no definite D call. Germline V gene sequence: CDR1 SGHNT, CDR2 YENEEA. The CDR3 length is 15 residues. The germline V and J ends were trimmed by 0 bases and 5 bases, with 11 bases remaining between them. The CDR3 reads CASSLDLGPHNEQFF. The CDR3 DNA is TGTGCCAGCAGCTTAGACTTAGGGCCGCACAATGAGCAGTTCTTC.

This rearrangement joins TRBV9 to TRBJ2-7; TRBD1 or TRBD2 may be the D gene (5 bases each). V lost 3 bases to trimming and J lost 4 bases, with 17 bases between them. The CDR3 has 15 amino acids. Germline V CDR1 and CDR2: SGDLS, YYNGEE. CDR3 residues: CASSAGEGPSYEQYF. CDR3 nucleotides: TGTGCCAGCAGCGCCGGTGAGGGGCCGAGTTACGAGCAGTACTTC.

The rearrangement links TRBV3-1 to TRBJ2-1; possible D gene TRBD2, 6 bases. The CDR3 is 15 amino acids. From germline, CDR1 is LGHDT and CDR2 YNNKEL (reference sequence). Trimming removed 2 bases at V and 4 bases at J, with 12 bases between. The CDR3 bases are TGTGCCAGCAGCCAATTGGCGGGGATATACAATGAGCAGTTCTTC. Its protein product is CASSQLAGIYNEQFF.

The V and J genes are TRBV4-1 and TRBJ1-1; the D is unclear. The V end lost 0 bases, the J end lost 8 bases, and 13 bases lay between the germline ends. Germline CDR1 MGHRA, CDR2 YSYEKL. CDR3 length: 14 residues. The CDR3 loop is CASSQDPWSVEAFF. CDR3 DNA sequence: TGCGCCAGCAGCCAAGACCCCTGGTCGGTGGAAGCTTTCTTT.

This clonotype appeared many times. The J gene is TRBJ2-1, the V gene TRBV6-1, with 10 bases matching TRBD2. The junction had 7 bases not matched to a gene; V was cut back by 4 bases and J by 7 bases. Germline V CDR1 and CDR2: MNHNS, SASEGT. This CDR3 has 15 residues. The DNA for the CDR3 is TGTGCCAGCAGTGGTCTAGCGGGGGCGCGAAATGAGCAGTTCTTC. It encodes CASSGLAGARNEQFF.

In its sample, this clonotype was seen a few times. The rearrangement uses TRBV10-1 and TRBJ2-3, with D unresolved. Germline assignment: CDR1 WNHNN and CDR2 SYGVQD (reference sequence). CDR3 length equals 12 residues. V dropped 6 bases and J dropped 5 bases, with 9 bases sitting between them. The CDR3 DNA follows: TGCGCCAGCAGCGCCCCAGGAGATACGCAGTATTTT. This sequence encodes CASSAPGDTQYF.

V is TRBV18 and J is TRBJ2-2; D not certain. Deletions cut 2 bases from V and 2 bases from J, with 12 bases between. This CDR3 contains 16 residues. Per the germline V gene, CDR1 is KGHSH and CDR2 is LQKENI. CDR3 DNA: TGTGCCAGCTCACCAAGGTTCCAGGTTAACACCGGGGAGCTGTTTTTT. Translating it yields CASSPRFQVNTGELFF.

In this sample, this clonotype turned up a few times. The chain employs TRBV18 and TRBJ2-3; 11 nucleotides agree with TRBD2. The V gene end was trimmed by 0 bases and the J gene end by 3 bases; junction bases not matched to a gene: 8. The CDR3 is 18 amino acids. Germline lookup yields CDR1 KGHSH and CDR2 LQKENI. CDR3 amino acids: CASSPPITSGGITDTQYF. CDR3 bases: TGTGCCAGCTCACCACCCATAACTAGCGGGGGAATAACAGATACGCAGTATTTT.